The T cell receptor (beta chain) under discussion was sequenced for a study of T cell responses to AZD1222 COVID-19 vaccine. General observations from the study: Targets within unmutated variant regions were reportedly found for nearly half of spike-specific TCRs. Most donors were white British and more were female, and clonal diversity was possibly underestimated. Every sample of the repertoires postdated the peak T cell response.

Remarks on this clone: Its antigen is still unknown.

Germline V gene data show CDR1 as DFQATT and CDR2 as SNEGSKA (reference sequence). Between the trimmed V and J ends, which lost 3 bases and 6 bases, there was a span of 8 bases. The CDR3 is 11 amino acids. The assay was immunoSEQ multiplex PCR, and TCRdb's table has in-frame clones only and misses some. This table holds some 150,000 clones, roughly 90% found once. The material was peripheral blood, obtained 28 days after the second AZD1222 dose. This sequence was found in an adult who received the AZD1222 COVID-19 vaccine. The rearrangement joins TRBV20-1 to TRBJ1-1, with D tentatively TRBD1 (5 bases). CDR3 in amino acids: CSARGGAEAFF. The CDR3 DNA is TGCAGTGCTAGGGGGGGAGCTGAAGCTTTCTTT.